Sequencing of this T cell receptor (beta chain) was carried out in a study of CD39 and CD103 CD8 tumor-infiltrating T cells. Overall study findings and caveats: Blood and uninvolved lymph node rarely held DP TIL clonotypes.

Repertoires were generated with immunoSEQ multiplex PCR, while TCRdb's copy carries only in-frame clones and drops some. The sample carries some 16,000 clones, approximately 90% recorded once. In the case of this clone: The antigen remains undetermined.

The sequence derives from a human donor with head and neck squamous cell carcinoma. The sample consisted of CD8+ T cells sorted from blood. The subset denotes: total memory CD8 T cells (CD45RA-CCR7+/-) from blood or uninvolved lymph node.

CDR3 amino acids: CASSEWGYEQYF. CDR3 nucleotides: TGTGCCAGCAGTGAATGGGGCTACGAGCAGTACTTC. The rearrangement links TRBV6-1 to TRBJ2-7; D gene uncertain. CDR1 MNHNS and CDR2 SASEGT come from the germline V gene. Trimming cost V 2 bases and J 3 bases, with 5 bases left between them. The CDR3 sequence is 12 residues long.